This T cell receptor beta chain was sequenced during a study of blood T cell repertoires in COVID-19. Study context: Sources were T cells, B-cell-depleted T cells, or PBMCs; the material itself was cDNA or gDNA.

This CDR3 has 16 residues. V lost 3 bases to trimming and J lost 5 bases; unmatched junction nucleotides: 7. Germline V gene sequence: CDR1 LGHDT, CDR2 YNNKEL (reference sequence). This table comes from immunoSEQ multiplex PCR, and its TCRdb copy is limited to in-frame clones, with some not included. The repertoire consists of 90,000 to 120,000 clones, with roughly 80% occurring once and the leading ten covering 20% to 25%. The material sequenced was peripheral blood. The clonotype originates from a man between 65 and 79 years old with active or convalescent COVID-19. The chain joins TRBV3-1 (or the pseudogene TRBV3-2) to TRBJ2-1; 10 bases line up with TRBD2. The CDR3 loop reads CASSHPSGRVNNEQFF. As DNA, the CDR3 is TGTGCCAGCAGCCACCCTAGCGGGAGAGTTAACAATGAGCAGTTCTTC.